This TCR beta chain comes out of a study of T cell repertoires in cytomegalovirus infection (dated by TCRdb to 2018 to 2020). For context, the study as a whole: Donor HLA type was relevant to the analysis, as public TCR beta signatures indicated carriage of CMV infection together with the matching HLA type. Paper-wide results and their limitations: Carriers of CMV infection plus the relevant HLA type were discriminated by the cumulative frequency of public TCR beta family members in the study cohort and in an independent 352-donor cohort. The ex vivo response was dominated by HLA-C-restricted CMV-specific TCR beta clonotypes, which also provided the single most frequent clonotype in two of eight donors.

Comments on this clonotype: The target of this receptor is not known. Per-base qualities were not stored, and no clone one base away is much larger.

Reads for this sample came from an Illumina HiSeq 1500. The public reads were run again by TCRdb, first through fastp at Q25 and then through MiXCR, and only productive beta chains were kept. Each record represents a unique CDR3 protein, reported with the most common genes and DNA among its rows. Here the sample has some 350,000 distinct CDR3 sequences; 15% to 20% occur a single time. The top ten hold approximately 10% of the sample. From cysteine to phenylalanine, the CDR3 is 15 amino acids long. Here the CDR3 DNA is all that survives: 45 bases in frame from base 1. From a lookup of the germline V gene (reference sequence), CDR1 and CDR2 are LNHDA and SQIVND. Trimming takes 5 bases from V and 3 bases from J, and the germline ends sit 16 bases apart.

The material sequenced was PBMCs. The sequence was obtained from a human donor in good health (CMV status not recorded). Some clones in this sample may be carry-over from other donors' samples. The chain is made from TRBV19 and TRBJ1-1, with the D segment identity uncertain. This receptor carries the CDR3 CASSQYVSEYTEAFF. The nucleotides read TGTGCCAGTAGTCAGTACGTGTCTGAGTACACTGAAGCTTTCTTT.